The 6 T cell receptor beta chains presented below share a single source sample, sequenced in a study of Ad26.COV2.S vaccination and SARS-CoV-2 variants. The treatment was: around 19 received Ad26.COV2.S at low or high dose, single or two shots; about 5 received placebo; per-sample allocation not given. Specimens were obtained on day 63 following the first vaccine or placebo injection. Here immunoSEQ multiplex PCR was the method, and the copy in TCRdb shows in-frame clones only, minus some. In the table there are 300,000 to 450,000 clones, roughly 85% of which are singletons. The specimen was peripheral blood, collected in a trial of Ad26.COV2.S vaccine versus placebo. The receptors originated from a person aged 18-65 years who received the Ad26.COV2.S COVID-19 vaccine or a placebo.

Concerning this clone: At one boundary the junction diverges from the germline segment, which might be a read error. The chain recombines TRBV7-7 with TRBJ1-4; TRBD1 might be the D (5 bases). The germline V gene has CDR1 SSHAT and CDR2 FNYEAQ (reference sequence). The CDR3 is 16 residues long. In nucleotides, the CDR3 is TGTGCTAGCAGCTTAGCATGGCGGGGACGAGAGGAAAAACTGTTTTTT. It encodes CASSLAWRGREEKLFF.

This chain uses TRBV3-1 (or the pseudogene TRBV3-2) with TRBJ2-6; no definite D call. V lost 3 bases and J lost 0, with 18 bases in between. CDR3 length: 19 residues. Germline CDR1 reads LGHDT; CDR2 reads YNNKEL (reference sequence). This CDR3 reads CASSQSFSMPASGANVLTF. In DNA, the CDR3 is TGTGCCAGCAGCCAGAGTTTCTCCATGCCAGCCTCTGGGGCCAACGTCCTGACTTTC.

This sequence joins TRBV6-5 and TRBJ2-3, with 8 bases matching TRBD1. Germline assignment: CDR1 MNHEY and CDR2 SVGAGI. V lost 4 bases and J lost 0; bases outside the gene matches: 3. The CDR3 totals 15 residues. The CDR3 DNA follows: TGTGCCAGCAGTTTGGGACAGGTTAGCACAGATACGCAGTATTTT. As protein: CASSLGQVSTDTQYF.

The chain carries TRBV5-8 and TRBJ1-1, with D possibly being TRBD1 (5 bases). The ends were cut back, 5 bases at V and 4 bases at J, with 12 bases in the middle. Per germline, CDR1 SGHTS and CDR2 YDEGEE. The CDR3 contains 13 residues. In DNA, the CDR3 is TGTGCCAGCAGGGAACAAGGGGTCACTGAAGCTTTCTTT. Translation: CASREQGVTEAFF. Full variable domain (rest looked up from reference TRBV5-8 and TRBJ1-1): EAGVTQSPTHLIKTRGQQATLRCSPISGHTSVYWYQQALGLGLQFLLWYDEGEERNRGNFPPRFSGRQFPNYSSELNVNALELEDSALYLCASREQGVTEAFFGQGTRLTVV.

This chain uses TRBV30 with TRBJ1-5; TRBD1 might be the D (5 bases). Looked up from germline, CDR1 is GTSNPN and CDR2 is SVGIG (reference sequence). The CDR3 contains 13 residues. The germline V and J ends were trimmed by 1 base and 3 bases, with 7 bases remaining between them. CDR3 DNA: TGTGCCTGGAGTGCAGGGTACAATCAGCCCCAGCATTTT. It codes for CAWSAGYNQPQHF.

The CDR3 loop reads CASSPSRGTGVYEQYF. CDR3 DNA sequence: TGTGCCAGCAGCCCTAGTCGTGGGACAGGGGTATACGAGCAGTACTTC. The chain carries TRBV5-4 and TRBJ2-7, with TRBD1 identical over 10 bases. CDR1 and CDR2 from the germline V gene are SGHNT and YYREEE (reference sequence). V lost 4 bases and J lost 4; bases outside the gene matches: 11. The CDR3 totals 16 residues.